This T cell receptor beta chain stems from a study of control samples from healthy donors and cancer patients. Sequenced by immunoSEQ multiplex PCR; TCRdb stores in-frame clones only, minus some. The sample contains around 94,000 clones, approximately 90% of which appear only once. The ends lost 6 bases at V and 9 bases at J; junction bases unmatched: 7. This CDR3 has 13 residues. Looked up from germline, CDR1 is MNHEY and CDR2 is SVGAGI. The sequenced sample consisted of blood. The rearrangement joins TRBV6-5 to TRBJ1-2; the match to TRBD1 covers 10 bases. The TCR sequence derives from a woman aged 18-35 years in good health. The CDR3 protein is CASSQDRGHRYTF. DNA for the CDR3: TGTGCCAGCAGCCAAGACAGGGGGCATCGCTACACCTTC.